This TCR beta chain was recorded in a study of T-cell reconstitution after alpha-beta-depleted transplantation in children. Unique molecular identifiers were built into the TCRbeta library. TCRdb used MiXCR to reprocess the PCR reads, holding one entry per CDR3 protein. Counted here are 300,000 to 400,000 distinct CDR3 sequences, roughly 15% occurring once; the ten biggest clones make up around 41%. Overall study findings and caveats: The origin of alpha-beta T cells about two months after transplant was reportedly several hundred expanded graft clones. Hyperexpanded clones declined; after one year, newly produced T cells mostly supplied diversity. Some patients' high day-60 TCRbeta diversity was attributed to recipient cells surviving conditioning.

V was cut by 5 bases and J by 0 bases, with 7 bases left in between. Germline assignment: CDR1 SEHNR and CDR2 FQNEAQ (reference sequence). The CDR3 totals 14 residues. This clonotype was observed many times. Its antigen remains unidentified. The receptor was derived from a male patient between 2 and 15 years old who had a stem cell transplant for acute lymphoblastic leukemia, so the T cells may come from the graft donor. V usage is TRBV7-9 and J usage is TRBJ2-2; D unresolved. The material sequenced was PBMCs, mostly from graft donor cells, taken 360 days after TCRalphabeta/CD19-depleted stem cell transplant. The chain's CDR3 is CASSPSSNTGELFF. DNA for the CDR3: TGTGCCAGCAGCCCTTCTTCGAACACCGGGGAGCTGTTTTTT.